Below are 8 T cell receptor beta chains sequenced from a single sample in a study of metastatic and nonmetastatic thyroid tumors. The entire patient cohort was treatment-naive prior to thyroid surgery. TCRdb re-analyzed the PCR reads through MiXCR. Here the sample spans about 7,000 clones, approximately 39% being singletons. Sequenced material: tumor tissue. The receptors were sampled from a female donor with papillary thyroid cancer or a benign thyroid nodule (not recorded which). Some clones in this sample may be carry-over from other donors' samples.

Within the sample, this clone is medium-sized. The genes are TRBV6-1 and TRBJ2-1; D unclear. This CDR3 comprises 15 residues. From germline, CDR1 is MNHNS and CDR2 SASEGT. Trimming cost V 6 bases and J 8 bases, with 20 bases left between them. The CDR3 DNA is TGTGCCAGCAGCAGACTCCCCCTCAACTCCGATGAGCAGTTCTTC. It translates to CASSRLPLNSDEQFF.

This clone was picked up many times. The genes are TRBV30 and TRBJ1-1; no firm D call. The germline V gene encodes CDR1 GTSNPN and CDR2 SVGIG (reference sequence). V shed 0 bases and J shed 5 bases, with 10 bases lying between them. This CDR3 has 13 amino acids. CDR3 sequence (DNA): TGTGCCTGGAGTGTGGTCCCGGGGACTGAAGCTTTCTTT. Its translation is CAWSVVPGTEAFF.

This clone was found a few times. V is TRBV6-2 or TRBV6-3 and J is TRBJ2-7; D possibly corresponds to TRBD2 (5 bases). The CDR3 loop spans 18 amino acids. The V gene lost 4 bases and the J gene lost 6 bases, with 28 bases spanning the gap. In germline, CDR1 is MNHEY, CDR2 SVGEGT. CDR3 protein: CASSLLPSRSRLQSEQYF. CDR3 nucleotide sequence: TGTGCCAGCAGTTTATTACCTAGCCGCTCAAGACTTCAGAGCGAGCAGTACTTC.

The V call is TRBV3-1, the J call TRBJ1-3; D call uncertain. This CDR3 has 16 amino acids. Per germline, CDR1 LGHDT and CDR2 YNNKEL (reference sequence). Trimming cost V 1 base and J 2 bases, with 12 bases left between them. The DNA of the CDR3 is TGTGCCAGCAGCCAAGTTCTCTTGGGCGCTGGAAACACCATATATTTT. Amino acid sequence: CASSQVLLGAGNTIYF.

Relative to its sample, this clone is large (0.1 to 1%). V usage is TRBV27 and J usage is TRBJ2-7; TRBD1 matches at 8 bases. Germline loops: CDR1 MNHEY, CDR2 SMNVEV (reference sequence). Trimming cost V 2 bases and J 3 bases; bases outside gene matches: 6. This CDR3 is built from 15 residues. The chain's CDR3 is CASSLRGDRFYEQYF. Here the CDR3 DNA reads TGTGCCAGCAGTTTAAGGGGGGACAGGTTCTACGAGCAGTACTTC.

The CDR3 loop reads CASSDPGGNEQFF. In DNA form, the CDR3 reads TGTGCCAGCAGTGACCCGGGTGGGAATGAGCAGTTCTTC. The chain recombines TRBV25-1 with TRBJ2-1; D not certain. The CDR3 runs 13 residues. V dropped 3 bases and J dropped 7 bases, with 10 bases sitting between them. Germline CDR1 and CDR2: MGHDK and SYGVNS.

The chain joins TRBV5-3 to TRBJ1-3, with a weak D call TRBD1 (6 bases). Being an ORF, TRBV5-3 has a function that is uncertain. This CDR3 spans 15 amino acids. V dropped 8 bases and J dropped 0 bases, with 15 bases sitting between them. CDR3 DNA: TGTGCCAGTAGGCGCGGGGACACCTCTGGAAACACCATATATTTT. Protein sequence: CASRRGDTSGNTIYF.

This clone was counted a few times. The chain has TRBV6-5 and TRBJ2-2, with D uncertain. CDR1 is MNHEY, CDR2 SVGAGI, per germline. V lost 4 bases and J 4 bases, leaving 4 bases between the germline ends. The CDR3 spans 12 residues. The CDR3 protein is CASSFITGELFF. CDR3 coding DNA: TGTGCCAGCAGTTTCATCACCGGGGAGCTGTTTTTT.